This TCR beta chain is drawn from a study of T cells in Graves' hyperthyroidism and ophthalmopathy. Amplification targeted TCR beta CDR3 regions from RNA transcripts. TCR CDR3 underwent first-round RT-PCR with the HTBI primer set. TCRdb itself ran the multiplex PCR reads through MiXCR, one entry per CDR3 protein. The repertoire includes some 720,000 distinct CDR3 sequences, about a sixth of them detected once, and roughly 8% sits in the top ten. In its sample, this clonotype was seen many times. CDR1 is SNHLY and CDR2 is FYNNEI in the germline V gene. The CDR3 totals 14 residues. The V and J ends lost 6 bases and 6 bases, in that order; junction bases with no gene match: 8.

The sample comprised blood. The chain is built from TRBV2 and TRBJ2-7; 10 nucleotides agree with TRBD2. This sequence was found in a man aged 18 to 30 with Graves' hyperthyroidism. The CDR3 loop reads CASRATSGVVEQYF. In nucleotides, the CDR3 is TGTGCCAGCAGGGCTACTAGCGGGGTGGTCGAGCAGTACTTC.